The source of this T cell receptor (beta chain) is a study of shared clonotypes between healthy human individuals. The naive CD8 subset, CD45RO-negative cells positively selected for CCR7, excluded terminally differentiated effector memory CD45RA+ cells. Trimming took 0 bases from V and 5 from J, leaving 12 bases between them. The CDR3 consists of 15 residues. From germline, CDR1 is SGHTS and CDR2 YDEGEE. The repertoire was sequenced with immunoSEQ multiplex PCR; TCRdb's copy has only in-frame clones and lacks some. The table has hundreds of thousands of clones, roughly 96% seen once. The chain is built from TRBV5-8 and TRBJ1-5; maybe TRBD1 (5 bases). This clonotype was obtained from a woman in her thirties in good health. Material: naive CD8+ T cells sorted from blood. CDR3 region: CASSLELWGDQPQHF. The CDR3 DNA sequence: TGTGCCAGCAGCTTGGAGTTGTGGGGGGATCAGCCCCAGCATTTT.